This record covers a single T cell receptor beta chain. The antigen is not known. The read stops 3 residues short of the end of the CDR3; the missing end is completed from the germline J gene. The record originates from a study of T cells in women clearing cervical HPV infection. Sequencing used immunoSEQ multiplex PCR; TCRdb keeps in-frame clones, though not all of them. In all, the sample yields some 40,000 clones. This CDR3 contains 14 residues. Germline loops: CDR1 SGHRS, CDR2 YFSETQ. V was shortened by 2 bases and J by 0 bases, with 8 bases between the two germline ends. Study-wide results and limits: CIN3+ cases had significantly higher TCR repertoire richness than controls, but evenness did not differ.

This receptor was obtained from a woman aged 18 to 75 with a cervical HPV16 infection that either progressed to CIN3+ or cleared (not recorded which). Sequenced: blood buffy coat. The V gene is TRBV5-1, the J gene TRBJ2-5; D call uncertain. Incomplete CDR3 DNA: TGCGCCAGCAGCTTTGGCAGGTACCAAGAGACC. It encodes CASSFGRYQET. In full, the CDR3 reads CASSFGRYQETQYF.